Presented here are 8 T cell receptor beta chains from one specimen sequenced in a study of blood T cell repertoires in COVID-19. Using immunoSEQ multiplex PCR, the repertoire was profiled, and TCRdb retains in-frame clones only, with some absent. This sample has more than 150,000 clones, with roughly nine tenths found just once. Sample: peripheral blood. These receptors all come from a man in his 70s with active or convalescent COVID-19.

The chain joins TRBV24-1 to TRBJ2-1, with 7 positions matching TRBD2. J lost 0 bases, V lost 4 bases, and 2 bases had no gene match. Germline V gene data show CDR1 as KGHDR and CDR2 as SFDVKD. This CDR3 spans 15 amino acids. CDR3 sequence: CATSDPGGSYNEQFF. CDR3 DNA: TGTGCCACCAGTGACCCGGGGGGCTCCTACAATGAGCAGTTCTTC.

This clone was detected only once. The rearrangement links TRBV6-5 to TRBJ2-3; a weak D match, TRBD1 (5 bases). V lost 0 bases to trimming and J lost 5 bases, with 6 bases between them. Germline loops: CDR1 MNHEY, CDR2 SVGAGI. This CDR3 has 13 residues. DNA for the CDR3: TGTGCCAGCAGTTACTCACAGGAAGATACGCAGTATTTT. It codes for CASSYSQEDTQYF.

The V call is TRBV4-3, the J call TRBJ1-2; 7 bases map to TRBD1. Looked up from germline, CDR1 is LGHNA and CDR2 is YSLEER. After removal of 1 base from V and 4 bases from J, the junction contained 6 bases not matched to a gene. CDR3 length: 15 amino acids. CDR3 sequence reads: CASSQGPRQGYGYTF. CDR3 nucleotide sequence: TGCGCCAGCAGCCAAGGTCCCAGACAGGGCTATGGCTACACCTTC.

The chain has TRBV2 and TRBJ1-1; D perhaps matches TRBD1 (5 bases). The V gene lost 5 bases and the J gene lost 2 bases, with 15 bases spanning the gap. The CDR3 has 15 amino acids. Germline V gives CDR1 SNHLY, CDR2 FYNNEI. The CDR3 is CASSLMGGANTEAFF. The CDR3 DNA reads TGTGCCAGCAGTCTAATGGGAGGGGCCAACACTGAAGCTTTCTTT.

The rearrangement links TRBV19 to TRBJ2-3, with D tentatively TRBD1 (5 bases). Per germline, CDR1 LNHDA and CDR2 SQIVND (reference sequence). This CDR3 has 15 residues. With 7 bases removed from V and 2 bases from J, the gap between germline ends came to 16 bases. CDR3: CASKGAVWITDTQYF. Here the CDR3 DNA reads TGTGCCAGTAAAGGGGCTGTTTGGATCACAGATACGCAGTATTTT.

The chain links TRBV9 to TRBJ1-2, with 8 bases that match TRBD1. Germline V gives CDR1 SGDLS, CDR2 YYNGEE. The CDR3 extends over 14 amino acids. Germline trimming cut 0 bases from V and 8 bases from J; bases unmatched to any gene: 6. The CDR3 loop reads CASSVVDRVDGYTF. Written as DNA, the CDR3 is TGTGCCAGCAGCGTAGTGGACAGGGTGGACGGCTACACCTTC.

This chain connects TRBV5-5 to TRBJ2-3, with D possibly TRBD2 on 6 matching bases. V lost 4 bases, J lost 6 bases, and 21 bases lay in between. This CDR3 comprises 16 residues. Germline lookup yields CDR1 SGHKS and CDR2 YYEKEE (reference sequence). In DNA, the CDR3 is TGTGCCAGCAGCCCCCGAGGCGGGGCGGTGGCCGATACGCAGTATTTT. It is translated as CASSPRGGAVADTQYF. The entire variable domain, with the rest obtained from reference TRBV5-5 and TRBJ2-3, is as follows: DAGVTQSPTHLIKTRGQQVTLRCSPISGHKSVSWYQQVLGQGPQFIFQYYEKEERGRGNFPDRFSARQFPNYSSELNVNALLLGDSALYLCASSPRGGAVADTQYFGPGTRLTVL.

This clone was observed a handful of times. Here the CDR3 DNA reads TGTGCCAGCAGCCCTATCCCCGGGGGGTCTCTCTGGGCCAACGTCCTGACTTTC. Residues: CASSPIPGGSLWANVLTF. The chain links TRBV6-2 or TRBV6-3 to TRBJ2-6, with TRBD2 matching 7 bases. Per the germline V gene, CDR1 is MNHEY and CDR2 is SVGEGT. The CDR3 contains 18 residues. The trim removed 6 bases at V and 5 bases at J, leaving 16 bases unmatched.